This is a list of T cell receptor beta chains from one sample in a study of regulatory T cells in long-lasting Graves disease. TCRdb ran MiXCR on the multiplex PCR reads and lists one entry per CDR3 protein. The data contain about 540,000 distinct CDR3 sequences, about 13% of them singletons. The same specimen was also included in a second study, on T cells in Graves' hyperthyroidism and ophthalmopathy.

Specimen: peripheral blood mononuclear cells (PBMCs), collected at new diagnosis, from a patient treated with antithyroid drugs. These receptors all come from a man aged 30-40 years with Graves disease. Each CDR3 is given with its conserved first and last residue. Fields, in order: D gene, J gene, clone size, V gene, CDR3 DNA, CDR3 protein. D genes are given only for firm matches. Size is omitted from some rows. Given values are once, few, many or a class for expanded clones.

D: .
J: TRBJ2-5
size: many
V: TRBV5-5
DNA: TGTGCCAGCAGCTTCGATCTGGACAGATACCAAGAGACCCAGTACTTC
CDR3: CASSFDLDRYQETQYF

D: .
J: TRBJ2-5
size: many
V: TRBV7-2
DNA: TGTGCCAGCAGCTTAGGGACAGACCAAGAGACCCAGTACTTC
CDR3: CASSLGTDQETQYF

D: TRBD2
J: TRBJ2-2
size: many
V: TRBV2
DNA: TGTGCCAGCACCGGACAACTAGCGGGAGCCCTCGGGGAGCTGTTTTTT
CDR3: CASTGQLAGALGELFF

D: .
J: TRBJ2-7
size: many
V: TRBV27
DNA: TGTGCCAGCAGATCGGGGGCGCCCCCCTCCTACGAGCAGTACTTC
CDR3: CASRSGAPPSYEQYF

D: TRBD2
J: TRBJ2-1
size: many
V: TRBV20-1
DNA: TGCAGTGCTAGAGGACTAGCGGGAGCAGAGGGCTACAATGAGCAGTTCTTC
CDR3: CSARGLAGAEGYNEQFF

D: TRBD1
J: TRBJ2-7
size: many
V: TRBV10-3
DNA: TGTGCCATCATGGCCCAGGGGGCCTACGAGCAGTACTTC
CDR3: CAIMAQGAYEQYF

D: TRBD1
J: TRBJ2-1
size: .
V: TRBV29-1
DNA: TGCAGCGTTGAGGGTGGTTTAACAGGGGGCTTTAATGAGCAGTTCTTC
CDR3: CSVEGGLTGGFNEQFF

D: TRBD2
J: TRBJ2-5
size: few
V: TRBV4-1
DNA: TGCGCCAGCAGCCAAGATCAAGCATTAGCGGGAAAAGAGACCCAGTACTTC
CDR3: CASSQDQALAGKETQYF

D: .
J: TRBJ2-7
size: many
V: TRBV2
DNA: TGTGCCAGCAGGGTCGGTCTTGAGCAGTACTTC
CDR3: CASRVGLEQYF

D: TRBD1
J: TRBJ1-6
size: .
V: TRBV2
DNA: TGTGCCAGGGGCCGGACAGGGGACCTCAATAGAAATTCACCCCTCCACTTT
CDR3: CARGRTGDLNRNSPLHF

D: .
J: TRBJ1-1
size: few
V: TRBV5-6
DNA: TGTGCCAGCAGCTTGGATTTGGGGGCTGAAGCTTTCTTT
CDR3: CASSLDLGAEAFF

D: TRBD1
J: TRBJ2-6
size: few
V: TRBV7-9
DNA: TGTGCCGGGGTACAGGGGGGAAACTCTGGGGCCAACGTCCTGACTTTC
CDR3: CAGVQGGNSGANVLTF

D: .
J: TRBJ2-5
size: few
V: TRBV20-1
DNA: TGCAGTGCTAGAGATAGTAAAGGGCAAGAGACCCAGTACTTC
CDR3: CSARDSKGQETQYF

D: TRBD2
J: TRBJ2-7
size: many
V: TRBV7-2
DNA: TGTGCCAGCAGCTTAGAAGGACTAGCGGGAGACGAGCAGTACTTC
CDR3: CASSLEGLAGDEQYF

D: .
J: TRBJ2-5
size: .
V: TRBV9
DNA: TGTGCCAGCAGCGGACGTAGGGGGGGAGAGACCCAGTACTTC
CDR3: CASSGRRGGETQYF

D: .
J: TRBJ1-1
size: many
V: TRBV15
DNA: TGTGCCACCAGCAGAGATGGGGATTCGGGCACTGAAGCTTTCTTT
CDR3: CATSRDGDSGTEAFF

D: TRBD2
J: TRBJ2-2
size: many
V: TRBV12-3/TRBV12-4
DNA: TGTGCCAGCATCTGGGGGACTAGCGGGAGAGTGACCGGGGAGCTGTTTTTT
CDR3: CASIWGTSGRVTGELFF

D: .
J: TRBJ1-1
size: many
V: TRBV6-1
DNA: TGTGCCAGCACCAAGGGTGGAGGGGGGTACACTGAAGCTTTCTTT
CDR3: CASTKGGGGYTEAFF

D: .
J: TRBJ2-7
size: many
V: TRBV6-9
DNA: TGTGCCAGCAGTTACGGCGAAGTTAGGCCCTACGAGCAGTACTTC
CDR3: CASSYGEVRPYEQYF

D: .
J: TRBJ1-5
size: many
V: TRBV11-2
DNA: TGTGCCAGCAGCAGTGACCATCTTCAGCCCCAGCATTTT
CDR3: CASSSDHLQPQHF

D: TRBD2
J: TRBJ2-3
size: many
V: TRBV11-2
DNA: TGTGCCAGCAGCCCTGGCGGGGGGGCAGATACGCAGTATTTT
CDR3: CASSPGGGADTQYF

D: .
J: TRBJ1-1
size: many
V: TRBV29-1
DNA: TGCAGCGTAGCAAGGACTGAAGCTTTCTTT
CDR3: CSVARTEAFF

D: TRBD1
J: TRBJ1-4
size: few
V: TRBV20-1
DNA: TGCAGTGCTATACGGACAGGGAATGAAAAACTGTTTTTT
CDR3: CSAIRTGNEKLFF

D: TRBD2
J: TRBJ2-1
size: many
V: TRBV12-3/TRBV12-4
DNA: TGTGCCAGCAGTTCTCCTAGACTAGCGGGATACCACAATGAGCAGTTCTTC
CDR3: CASSSPRLAGYHNEQFF

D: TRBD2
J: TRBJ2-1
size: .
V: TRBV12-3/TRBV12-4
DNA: TGTGCCAGCAGTCGACTAGCGGATGAGCAGTTCTTC
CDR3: CASSRLADEQFF

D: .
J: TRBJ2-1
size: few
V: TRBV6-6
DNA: TGTGCCAGCAGTTACTCGAGGGGGTCTGAGCAGTTCTTC
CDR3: CASSYSRGSEQFF

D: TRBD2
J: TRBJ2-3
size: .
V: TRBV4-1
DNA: TGCGCCAGCAGCTTGGGACAGAGAGGACTAGCGGGATTTAGCACAGATACGCAGTATTTT
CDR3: CASSLGQRGLAGFSTDTQYF

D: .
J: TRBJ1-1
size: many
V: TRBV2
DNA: TGTGCCAGCAAGGGTCTGAACACTGAAGCTTTCTTT
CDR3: CASKGLNTEAFF

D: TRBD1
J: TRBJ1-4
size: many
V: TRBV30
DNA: TGTGCCTGGAGTATCACAGGGGCGGATGAAAAACTGTTTTTT
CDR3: CAWSITGADEKLFF

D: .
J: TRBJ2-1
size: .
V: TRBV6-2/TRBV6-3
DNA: TGTGCCAGCAGTGAAGAGCTAGGATGGGATGAGCAGTTCTTC
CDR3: CASSEELGWDEQFF

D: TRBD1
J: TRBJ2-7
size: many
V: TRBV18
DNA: TGTGCCAGCTCACCACTTGACAGGGCGGAGCAGTACTTC
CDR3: CASSPLDRAEQYF

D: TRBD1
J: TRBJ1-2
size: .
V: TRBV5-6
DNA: TGTGCCAGCAGCTTGGACAGGGGCGACTATGGCTACACCTTC
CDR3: CASSLDRGDYGYTF

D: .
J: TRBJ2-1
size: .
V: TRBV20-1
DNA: TGCAGTGCTTTTAGGGATGAGCAGTTCTTC
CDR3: CSAFRDEQFF

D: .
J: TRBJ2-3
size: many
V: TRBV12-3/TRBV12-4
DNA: TGTGCCAGCAGTCACGGAGCCGGTGCAGATACGCAGTATTTT
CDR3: CASSHGAGADTQYF

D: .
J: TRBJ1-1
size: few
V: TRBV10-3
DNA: TGTGCCACCAAAAACACTGAAGCTTTCTTT
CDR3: CATKNTEAFF

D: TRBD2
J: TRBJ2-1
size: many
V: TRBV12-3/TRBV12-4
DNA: TGTGCCAGCACCTACTCAAGCGGGAGGGGTGATGAGCAGTTCTTC
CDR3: CASTYSSGRGDEQFF

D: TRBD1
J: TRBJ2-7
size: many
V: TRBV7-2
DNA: TGTGCCAGCAGCCTGAGGGGGACAGGGGGATACTCCGAGCAGTACTTC
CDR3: CASSLRGTGGYSEQYF

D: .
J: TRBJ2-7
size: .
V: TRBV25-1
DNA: TGTGCCAGCAGTGATTATTGGACGGGGAGCTCCTACGAGCAGGACTTC
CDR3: CASSDYWTGSSYEQDF

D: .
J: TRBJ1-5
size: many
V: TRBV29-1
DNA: TGCAGCGTTTCGGACAGAAATCAGCCCCAGCATTTT
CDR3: CSVSDRNQPQHF

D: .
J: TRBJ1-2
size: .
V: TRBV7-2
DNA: TGTGCCAGCAGCCTCGACACCTCTTCGGTGGGGCTCTATGGCTACACCTTC
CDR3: CASSLDTSSVGLYGYTF

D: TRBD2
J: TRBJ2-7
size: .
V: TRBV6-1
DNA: TGTGCCAGCAGACCACGGACTAGCGTTATTCGAGGGGACTACGAGCAGTACTTC
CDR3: CASRPRTSVIRGDYEQYF

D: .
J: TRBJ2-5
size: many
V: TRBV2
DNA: TGTGCCAGCAGGGAGGGGCAGGCTGGTACCCAGTACTTC
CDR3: CASREGQAGTQYF

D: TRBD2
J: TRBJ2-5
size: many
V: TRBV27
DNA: TGTGCCAGCAGTTTATACGCTGTGGAAAGCGGGAGGCGAAAAGAGACCCAGTACTTC
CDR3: CASSLYAVESGRRKETQYF

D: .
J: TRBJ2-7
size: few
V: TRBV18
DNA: TGTGCCAGCTCACCAGGGCAACAAGCCGAGCAGTACTTC
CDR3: CASSPGQQAEQYF

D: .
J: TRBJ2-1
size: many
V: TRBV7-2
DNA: TGTGCCAGCAGTTTATCGGGTGTGAACAATGAGCAGTTCTTC
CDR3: CASSLSGVNNEQFF

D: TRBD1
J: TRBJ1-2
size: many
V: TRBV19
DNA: TGTGCCAGTAGAGCCGTTGACAGGGCTGGCTATGGCTACACCTTC
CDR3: CASRAVDRAGYGYTF

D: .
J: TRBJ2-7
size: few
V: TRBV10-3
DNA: TGTGCCAACCAGGAGGGGGCCGGGGAGCAGTACTTC
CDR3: CANQEGAGEQYF

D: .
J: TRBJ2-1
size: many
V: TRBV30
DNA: TGTGCCTGGAGAGGGAGTAGTTGGGGTGAGCAGTTCTTC
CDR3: CAWRGSSWGEQFF

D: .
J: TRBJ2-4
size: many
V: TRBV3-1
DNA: TGTGCCAGCAGCCGTGGGGGGAAAAACATTCAGTACTTC
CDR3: CASSRGGKNIQYF

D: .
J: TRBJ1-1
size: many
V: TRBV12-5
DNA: TGTGCTAGTGGTTCGACAGCTTCAACTGAAGCTTTCTTT
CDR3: CASGSTASTEAFF